This T cell receptor beta chain comes out of a study of T-cell reconstitution after alpha-beta-depleted transplantation in children. General observations from the study: When one year had passed after transplant, most T-cell counts and diversity came from newly produced T cells. About two months after transplant, alpha-beta T cells reportedly came from several hundred expanded graft clones. After transplant, high TCRbeta diversity at day 60 in some patients arose from surviving recipient T cells and thymic progenitors.

This clonotype was picked up many times. What it recognizes is unknown. Unique molecular identifiers tagged the TCRbeta library. TCRdb used MiXCR to reprocess the PCR reads, holding one entry per CDR3 protein. This table has around 17,000 distinct CDR3 sequences, approximately 4.9% appearing once. V shed 6 bases and J shed 3 bases, with 17 bases lying between them. In germline, CDR1 is MNHEY, CDR2 SVGEGT. This CDR3 comprises 16 residues. The clonotype originates from a boy aged 10-17 years with acute lymphoblastic leukemia, due to receive a stem cell transplant. This chain connects TRBV6-2 or TRBV6-3 to TRBJ2-2, with D unresolved. Sequencing was performed on PBMCs, taken before TCRalphabeta/CD19-depleted stem cell transplant. As DNA, the CDR3 is TGTGCCAGCAGCTCACCCCGTCCAGCTCACACCGGGGAGCTGTTTTTT. This translates into CASSSPRPAHTGELFF.